These T cell receptor beta chains were read from a single sample in a study of PD-L1 blockade in urothelial cancer. Sequenced by immunoSEQ multiplex PCR; TCRdb stores in-frame clones only, minus some. The sample yields 60,000 to 70,000 clones, 75% to 85% seen once. Sequences were derived from PBMCs, sampled around atezolizumab (anti-PD-L1) treatment. The receptors here all came from a man between 65 and 85 years old with urothelial cancer. Each CDR3 is given with its conserved first and last residue. Fields, in order: J gene, V gene, D gene, clone size, CDR3 DNA, CDR3 protein. D genes are given only for firm matches. Clone size is given for some rows only: seen once, a few or many times, or a class if the clone is expanded.

J: TRBJ2-5; V: TRBV29-1; D: .; size: .; DNA: TGCAGCGTTGACCCGGCCCTGCGGCAAGAGACCCAGTACTTC; CDR3: CSVDPALRQETQYF
J: TRBJ2-3; V: TRBV5-6; D: .; size: once; DNA: TGTGCCAGCAGCTTGGGGGTTCAGGTGTATTTT; CDR3: CASSLGVQVYF
J: TRBJ2-7; V: TRBV29-1; D: TRBD2; size: once; DNA: TGCAGCGCTGTACCGACTAGCGGGGGCCACTACGAGCAGTACTTC; CDR3: CSAVPTSGGHYEQYF
J: TRBJ2-4; V: TRBV18; D: .; size: .; DNA: TGTGCCAGCTCACCACCGAGTTTGCAAAACATTCAGTACTTC; CDR3: CASSPPSLQNIQYF
J: TRBJ2-7; V: TRBV28; D: .; size: .; DNA: TGTGCCAGCAGTTCGGAAGGGGAGGGGGTCTACGAGCAGTACTTC; CDR3: CASSSEGEGVYEQYF
J: TRBJ1-1; V: TRBV11-3; D: TRBD1; size: once; DNA: TGTGCCAGCAGCTTAGAAGGGGGCGCTGAAGCTTTCTTT; CDR3: CASSLEGGAEAFF
J: TRBJ2-3; V: TRBV5-1; D: .; size: .; DNA: TGCGCCAGCAGCTTGACTAGTATGGACACAGATACGCAGTATTTT; CDR3: CASSLTSMDTDTQYF
J: TRBJ2-3; V: TRBV6-4; D: .; size: once; DNA: TGTGCCAGCAGTGACGTAGCCTTCACAGATACGCAGTATTTT; CDR3: CASSDVAFTDTQYF
J: TRBJ2-7; V: TRBV9; D: .; size: .; DNA: TGTGCCAGCAGCGTAGAGGGAGATAGGAACGAGCAGTACTTC; CDR3: CASSVEGDRNEQYF
J: TRBJ1-5; V: TRBV27; D: .; size: .; DNA: TGTGCCAGCAGTACGACAGTTTATAGCAATCAGCCCCAGCATTTT; CDR3: CASSTTVYSNQPQHF
J: TRBJ1-4; V: TRBV7-9; D: TRBD1; size: .; DNA: TGTGCCAGCAGCTTAGCACAGGGGACAACTAATGAAAAACTGTTTTTT; CDR3: CASSLAQGTTNEKLFF
J: TRBJ1-1; V: TRBV19; D: .; size: few; DNA: TGTGCCGCTCGGGAGACGGGGATCACTGAAGCTTTCTTT; CDR3: CAARETGITEAFF